The T cell receptor (beta chain) under discussion was sequenced for a study of human T cells and chemical hapten exposure. For the study at large: A 2 cm by 2 cm inner upper arm patch received 2% DPC for sensitization. TCR yields differed between samples (mainly from small differences in pooled library volume).

TCRdb fed the RACE reads into MiXCR, producing one record per CDR3 protein. The sample contains fewer than 350,000 distinct CDR3 sequences, roughly 8% of which appear only once. Time point in this sample: pre-sensitization, week 0. Noted treatment: therapeutic diphenylcyclopropenone sensitization with weekly scalp DPC. Patches went on only after blood had been drawn each time. This clonotype was counted ten times or more. This receptor was identified in a man aged 18 to 30 with alopecia areata. Some clones in this sample may be carry-over from other donors' samples. The specimen comprised whole blood, sampled in connection with sensitization to the hapten diphenylcyclopropenone (DPC).

DNA for the CDR3: TGTGCCAGCAGCCAGGGGTTCTCTCAGCCCCAGCATTTT. As protein: CASSQGFSQPQHF. The V gene is TRBV11-1, the J gene TRBJ1-5; D perhaps matches TRBD1 (6 bases). The CDR3 covers 13 residues. Per the germline V gene, CDR1 is SGHAT and CDR2 is FQDESV (reference sequence). Trimming took off 5 bases at V and 6 bases at J, with 11 bases between the two ends. The complete variable domain, with remaining parts taken from reference TRBV11-1 and TRBJ1-5, reads EAEVAQSPRYKITEKSQAVAFWCDPISGHATLYWYRQILGQGPELLVQFQDESVVDDSQLPKDRFSAERLKGVDSTLKIQPAELGDSAMYLCASSQGFSQPQHFGDGTRLSIL.